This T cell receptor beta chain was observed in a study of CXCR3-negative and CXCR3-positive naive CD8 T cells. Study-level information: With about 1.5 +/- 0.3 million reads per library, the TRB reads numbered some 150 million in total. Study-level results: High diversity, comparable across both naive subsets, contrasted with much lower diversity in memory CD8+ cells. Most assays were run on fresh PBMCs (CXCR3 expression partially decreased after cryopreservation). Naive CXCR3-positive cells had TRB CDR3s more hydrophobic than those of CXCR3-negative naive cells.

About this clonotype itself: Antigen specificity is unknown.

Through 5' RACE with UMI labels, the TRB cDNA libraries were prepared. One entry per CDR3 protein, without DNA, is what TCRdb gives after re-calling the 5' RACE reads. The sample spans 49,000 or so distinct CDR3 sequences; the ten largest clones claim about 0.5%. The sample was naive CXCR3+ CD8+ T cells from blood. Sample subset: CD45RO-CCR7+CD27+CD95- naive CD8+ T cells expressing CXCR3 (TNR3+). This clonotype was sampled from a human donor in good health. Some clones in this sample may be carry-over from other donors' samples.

This chain's CDR3 is CASSLEPGQGGGYEQYF. J is TRBJ2-7 and V is TRBV7-6; TCRdb's D gene call, TRBD1, goes unchecked for lack of DNA. Germline V lookup: CDR1 SGHVS, CDR2 FNYEAQ. The CDR3 has 17 residues.